This TCR beta chain was found in a study of naive and memory T cell subsets. General study points: Naive and memory subsets had different power law exponents for TCR abundance.

Germline CDR1 reads DFQATT; CDR2 reads SNEGSKA (reference sequence). Trimming removed 2 bases at V and 0 bases at J, with 20 bases between. CDR3 length: 18 residues. After CD4 positive bead selection, the CD4-negative fraction gave CD8 T cells. Two oligonucleotides, mixed equimolar, formed the beta constant-region primer covering TRBC1 and TRBC2. Four rounds of PCR amplified the ligated cDNA using nested alpha and beta constant-region primers plus SP2. TCRdb fed the UMI-ligation and nested PCR reads into MiXCR, producing one record per CDR3 protein. The sample has about 120,000 distinct CDR3 sequences, 30% to 45% seen once. To note about this clonotype: Antigen specificity is unknown.

What was sequenced was central memory CD4+ T cells from blood. This sequence joins TRBV20-1 and TRBJ1-5, with D perhaps matching TRBD1 (5 bases). The source of this sequence is a human donor in good health. The CDR3: CSARPRGREFYSNQPQHF. The CDR3 DNA reads as TGCAGTGCTAGACCCCGGGGCCGCGAATTTTATAGCAATCAGCCCCAGCATTTT.